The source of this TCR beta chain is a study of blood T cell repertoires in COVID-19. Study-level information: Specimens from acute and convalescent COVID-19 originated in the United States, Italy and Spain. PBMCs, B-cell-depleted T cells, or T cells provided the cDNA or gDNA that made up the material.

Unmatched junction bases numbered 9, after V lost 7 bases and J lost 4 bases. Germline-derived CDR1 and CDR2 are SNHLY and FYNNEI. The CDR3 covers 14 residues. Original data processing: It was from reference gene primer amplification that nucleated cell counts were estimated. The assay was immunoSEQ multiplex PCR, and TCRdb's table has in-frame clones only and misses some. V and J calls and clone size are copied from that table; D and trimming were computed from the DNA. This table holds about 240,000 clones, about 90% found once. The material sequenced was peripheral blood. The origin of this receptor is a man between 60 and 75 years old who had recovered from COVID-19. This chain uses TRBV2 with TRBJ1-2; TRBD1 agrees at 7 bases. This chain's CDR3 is CASKRTGTVYGYTF. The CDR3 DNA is TGTGCCAGCAAGCGAACCGGGACAGTCTATGGCTACACCTTC.